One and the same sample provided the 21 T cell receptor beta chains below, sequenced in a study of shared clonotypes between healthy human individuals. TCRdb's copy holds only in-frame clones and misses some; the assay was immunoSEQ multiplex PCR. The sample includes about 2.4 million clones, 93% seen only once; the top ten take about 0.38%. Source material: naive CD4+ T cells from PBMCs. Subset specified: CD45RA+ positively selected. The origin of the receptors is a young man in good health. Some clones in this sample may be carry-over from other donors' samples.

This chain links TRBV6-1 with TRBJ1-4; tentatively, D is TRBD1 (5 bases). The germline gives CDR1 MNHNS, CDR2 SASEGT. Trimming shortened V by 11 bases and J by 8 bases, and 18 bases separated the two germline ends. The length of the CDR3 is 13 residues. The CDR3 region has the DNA TGTGCCGGGAAGACAGCGATGGAGGAAAAACTGTTTTTT. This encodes CAGKTAMEEKLFF.

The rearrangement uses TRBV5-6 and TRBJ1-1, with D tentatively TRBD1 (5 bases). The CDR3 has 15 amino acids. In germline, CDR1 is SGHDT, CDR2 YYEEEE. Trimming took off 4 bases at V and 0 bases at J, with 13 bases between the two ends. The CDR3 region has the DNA TGTGCCAGCAGCCCAACGGGGGGGTTGAACACTGAAGCTTTCTTT. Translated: CASSPTGGLNTEAFF. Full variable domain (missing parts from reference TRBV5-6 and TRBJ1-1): DAGVTQSPTHLIKTRGQQVTLRCSPKSGHDTVSWYQQALGQGPQFIFQYYEEEERQRGNFPDRFSGHQFPNYSSELNVNALLLGDSALYLCASSPTGGLNTEAFFGQGTRLTVV.

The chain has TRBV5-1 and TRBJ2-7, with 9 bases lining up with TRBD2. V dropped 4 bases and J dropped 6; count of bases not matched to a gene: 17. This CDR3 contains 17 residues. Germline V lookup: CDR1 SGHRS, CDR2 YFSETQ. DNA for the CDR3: TGCGCCAGCAGCCCCAGCATGTTACCGGGACTAGCTGGCGAGCAGTACTTC. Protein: CASSPSMLPGLAGEQYF.

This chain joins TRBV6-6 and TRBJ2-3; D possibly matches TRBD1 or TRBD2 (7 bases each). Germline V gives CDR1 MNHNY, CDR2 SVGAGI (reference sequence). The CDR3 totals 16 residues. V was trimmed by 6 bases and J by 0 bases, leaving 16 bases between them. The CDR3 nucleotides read TGTGCCAGCAGCCCCAGGGGGACTAAAAGCACAGATACGCAGTATTTT. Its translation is CASSPRGTKSTDTQYF.

In DNA form, the CDR3 reads TGTGCCAGCATTAGGACTATCACCGGGGAGCTGTTTTTT. It yields the protein CASIRTITGELFF. The chain carries TRBV2 and TRBJ2-2, with D possibly matching TRBD2 (6 bases). The germline V gene has CDR1 SNHLY and CDR2 FYNNEI. The CDR3 has 13 residues. V was cut by 7 bases and J by 4 bases, with 10 bases left in between.

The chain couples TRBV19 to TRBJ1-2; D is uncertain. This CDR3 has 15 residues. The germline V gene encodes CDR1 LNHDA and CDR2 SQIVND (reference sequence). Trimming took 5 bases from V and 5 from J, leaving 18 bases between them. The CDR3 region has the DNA TGTGCCAGTAGTCTCCGGGCCCTTGAACGTTATGGCTACACCTTC. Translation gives CASSLRALERYGYTF.

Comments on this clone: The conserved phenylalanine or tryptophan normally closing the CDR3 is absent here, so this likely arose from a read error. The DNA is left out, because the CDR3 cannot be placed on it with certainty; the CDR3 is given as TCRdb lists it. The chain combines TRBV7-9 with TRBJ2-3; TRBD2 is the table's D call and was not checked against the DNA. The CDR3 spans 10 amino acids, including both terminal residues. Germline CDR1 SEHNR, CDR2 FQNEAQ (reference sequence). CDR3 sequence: CASSLSGTSV.

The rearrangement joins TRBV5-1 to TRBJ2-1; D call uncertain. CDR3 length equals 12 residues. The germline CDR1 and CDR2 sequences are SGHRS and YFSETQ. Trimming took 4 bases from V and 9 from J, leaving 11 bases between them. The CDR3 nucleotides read TGCGCCAGCAGCCCCGGTACGCGTGAGCAGTTCTTC. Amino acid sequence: CASSPGTREQFF.

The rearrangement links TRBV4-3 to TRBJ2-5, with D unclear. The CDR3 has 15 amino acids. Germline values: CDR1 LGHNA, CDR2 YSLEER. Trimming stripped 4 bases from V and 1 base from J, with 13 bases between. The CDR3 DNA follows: TGCGCCAGCAGCCGATACAATAGAGGCCAAGAGACCCAGTACTTC. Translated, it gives CASSRYNRGQETQYF.

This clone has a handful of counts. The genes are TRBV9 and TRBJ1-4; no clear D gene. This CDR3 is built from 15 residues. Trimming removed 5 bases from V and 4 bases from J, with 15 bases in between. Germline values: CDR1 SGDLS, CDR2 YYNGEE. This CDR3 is CASSTGVALNEKLFF. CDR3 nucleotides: TGTGCCAGCAGTACCGGGGTAGCTCTTAATGAAAAACTGTTTTTT.

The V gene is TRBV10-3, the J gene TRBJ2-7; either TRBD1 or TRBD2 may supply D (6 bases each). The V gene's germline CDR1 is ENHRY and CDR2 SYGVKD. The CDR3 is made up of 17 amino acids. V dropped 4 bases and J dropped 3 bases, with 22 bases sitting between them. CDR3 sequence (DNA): TGTGCCATCAGTGCAACGTGGGGGGCAGGGGACCGCTACGAGCAGTACTTC. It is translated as CAISATWGAGDRYEQYF.

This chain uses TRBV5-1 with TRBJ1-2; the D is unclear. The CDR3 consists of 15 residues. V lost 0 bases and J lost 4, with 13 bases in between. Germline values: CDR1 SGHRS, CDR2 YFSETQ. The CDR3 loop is CASSLGAFTTYGYTF. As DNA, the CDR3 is TGCGCCAGCAGCTTGGGGGCGTTCACGACCTATGGCTACACCTTC.

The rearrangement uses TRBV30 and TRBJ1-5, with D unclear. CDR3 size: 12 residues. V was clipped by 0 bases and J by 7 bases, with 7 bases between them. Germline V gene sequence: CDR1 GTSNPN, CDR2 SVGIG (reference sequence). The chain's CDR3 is CAWSVGYQPQHF. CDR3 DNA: TGTGCCTGGAGTGTAGGGTACCAGCCCCAGCATTTT.

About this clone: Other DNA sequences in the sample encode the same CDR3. CDR3: CASSPGGRETQYF. The CDR3 DNA sequence: TGTGCCAGCAGCCCGGGAGGGAGGGAGACCCAGTACTTC. The chain has TRBV7-2 and TRBJ2-5; 8 bases fit TRBD2. The CDR3 consists of 13 residues. Unmatched junction bases numbered 4, after V lost 5 bases and J lost 5 bases. Per the germline V gene, CDR1 is SGHTA and CDR2 is FQGNSA.

The CDR3 sequence is CASSQDFPSRPKTNEQFF. The CDR3 DNA sequence: TGTGCCAGCAGCCAAGATTTCCCTAGCCGGCCCAAGACCAATGAGCAGTTCTTC. The rearrangement uses TRBV14 and TRBJ2-1; D may be TRBD2 (5 bases). Germline V lookup: CDR1 SGHDN, CDR2 FVKESK. Trimming cost V 0 bases and J 6 bases, with 21 bases left between them. The CDR3 runs to 18 residues.

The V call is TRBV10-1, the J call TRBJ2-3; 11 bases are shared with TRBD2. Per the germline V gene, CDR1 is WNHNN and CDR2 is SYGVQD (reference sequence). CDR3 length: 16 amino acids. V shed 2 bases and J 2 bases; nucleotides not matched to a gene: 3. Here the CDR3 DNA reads TGCGCCAGCAGTGAGGGGACTAGCGGTTCCACAGATACGCAGTATTTT. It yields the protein CASSEGTSGSTDTQYF.

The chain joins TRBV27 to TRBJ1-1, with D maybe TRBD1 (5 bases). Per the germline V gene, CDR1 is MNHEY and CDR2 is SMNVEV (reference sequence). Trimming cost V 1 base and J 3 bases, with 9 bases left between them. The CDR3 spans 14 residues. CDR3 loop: CASSLWGSHTEAFF. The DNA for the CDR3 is TGTGCCAGCAGTTTATGGGGGTCGCACACTGAAGCTTTCTTT.

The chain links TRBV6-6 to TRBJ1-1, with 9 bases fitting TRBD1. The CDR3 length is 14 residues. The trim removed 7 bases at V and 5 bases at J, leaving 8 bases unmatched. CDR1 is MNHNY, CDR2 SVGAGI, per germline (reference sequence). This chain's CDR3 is CASIKQGARTEAFF. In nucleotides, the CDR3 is TGTGCCAGCATCAAACAGGGGGCGAGGACTGAAGCTTTCTTT.

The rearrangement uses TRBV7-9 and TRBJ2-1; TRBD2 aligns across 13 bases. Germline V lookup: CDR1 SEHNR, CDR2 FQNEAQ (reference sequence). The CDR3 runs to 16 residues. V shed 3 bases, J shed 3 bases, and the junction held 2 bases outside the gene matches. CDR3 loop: CASSFGTSGNYNEQFF. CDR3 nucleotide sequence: TGTGCCAGCAGCTTCGGGACTAGCGGGAACTACAATGAGCAGTTCTTC.

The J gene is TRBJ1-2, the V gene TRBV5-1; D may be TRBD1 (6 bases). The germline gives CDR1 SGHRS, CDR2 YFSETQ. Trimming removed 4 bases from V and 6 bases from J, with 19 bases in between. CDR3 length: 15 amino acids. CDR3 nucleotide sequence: TGCGCCAGCAGCCATCAGGGGTGGAGTGAGGATGGCTACACCTTC. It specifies CASSHQGWSEDGYTF.

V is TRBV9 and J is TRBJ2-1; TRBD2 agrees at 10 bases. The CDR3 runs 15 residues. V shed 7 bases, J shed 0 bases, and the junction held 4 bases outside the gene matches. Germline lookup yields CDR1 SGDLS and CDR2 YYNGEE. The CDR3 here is CASGSSGSSYNEQFF. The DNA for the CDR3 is TGTGCCAGCGGCTCTAGCGGGAGCTCCTACAATGAGCAGTTCTTC. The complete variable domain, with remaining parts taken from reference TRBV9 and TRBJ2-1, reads DSGVTQTPKHLITATGQRVTLRCSPRSGDLSVYWYQQSLDQGLQFLIQYYNGEERAKGNILERFSAQQFPDLHSELNLSSLELGDSALYFCASGSSGSSYNEQFFGPGTRLTVL.